This section outlines one T cell receptor (beta chain) sequence together with its context. The target antigen is unknown. A much larger clone lies a single base off, so this may be a read error. The source of the sample is a study of tumor-infiltrating lymphocytes in primary liver carcinoma. About the study: Samples gave roughly 3.65 to 8 million productive TCRbeta reads, similar across tissue types.

Whole-study results and caveats: Tumor tissue displayed a significantly greater top-250-clone fraction than blood (p = 0.039).

From around 18-30 mg of unsorted bulk tissue, DNA and RNA were co-extracted together. Starting material of about 450 ng total RNA yielded TCR beta cDNA via a constant-region primer. A slightly modified ARM-PCR protocol with three nested multiplex PCR rounds produced these TCR beta libraries. The first two PCR rounds, roughly 10 cycles each, used TRBV1-TRBV30 forward primers and a C-beta reverse primer. Using its own MiXCR run on the multiplex PCR reads, TCRdb lists one record per CDR3 protein. This sample has about 23,000 distinct CDR3 sequences, with more than 70% found just once. The CDR3 has 14 residues. Germline V lookup: CDR1 SGHAT, CDR2 FQNNGV.

This clonotype was sampled from a woman in her twenties or thirties with primary liver carcinoma and hepatitis B virus infection. The V call is TRBV11-2, the J call TRBJ1-2; the D gene is possibly TRBD1 (5 bases). The sample taken for sequencing was liver tumor tissue from sampling region 5. Subset: tumor region T5, tumor centre. The CDR3 DNA follows: TGTGTCAGCAGCTTAAACGGGGGATTCTATGGCTACACCTTC. Protein: CVSSLNGGFYGYTF.